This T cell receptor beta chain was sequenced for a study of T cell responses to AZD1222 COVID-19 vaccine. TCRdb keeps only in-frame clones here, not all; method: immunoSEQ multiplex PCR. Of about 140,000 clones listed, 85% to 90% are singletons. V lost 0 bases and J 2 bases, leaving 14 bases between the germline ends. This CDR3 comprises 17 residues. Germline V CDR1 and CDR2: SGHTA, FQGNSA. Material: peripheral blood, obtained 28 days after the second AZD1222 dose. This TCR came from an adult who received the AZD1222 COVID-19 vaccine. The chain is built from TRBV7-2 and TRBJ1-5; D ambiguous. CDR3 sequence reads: CASSLAPPTQGNQPQHF. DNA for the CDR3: TGTGCCAGCAGCTTAGCGCCCCCGACTCAGGGCAATCAGCCCCAGCATTTT.